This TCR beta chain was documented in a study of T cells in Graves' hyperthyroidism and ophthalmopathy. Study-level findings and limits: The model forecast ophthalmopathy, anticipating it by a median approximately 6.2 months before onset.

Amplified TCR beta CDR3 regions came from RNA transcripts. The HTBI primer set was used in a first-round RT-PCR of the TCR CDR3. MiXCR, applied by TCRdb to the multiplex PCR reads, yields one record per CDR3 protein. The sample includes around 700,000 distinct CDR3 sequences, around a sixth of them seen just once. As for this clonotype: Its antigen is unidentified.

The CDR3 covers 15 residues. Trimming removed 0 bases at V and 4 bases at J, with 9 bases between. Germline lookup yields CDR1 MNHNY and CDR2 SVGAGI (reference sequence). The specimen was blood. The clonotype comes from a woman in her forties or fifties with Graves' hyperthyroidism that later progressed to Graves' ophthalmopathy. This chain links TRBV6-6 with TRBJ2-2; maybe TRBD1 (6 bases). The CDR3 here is CASSYSETGTGELFF. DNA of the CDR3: TGTGCCAGCAGTTACTCGGAGACAGGCACCGGGGAGCTGTTTTTT.